This T cell receptor (beta chain) originates from a study of OX40 agonist ivuxolimab in advanced cancers. On the study more broadly: Intravenous ivuxolimab was administered to patients every 2 weeks at 0.01 to 10 mg/kg. Recorded diagnoses for dose-escalation patients were hepatocellular carcinoma, melanoma, renal cell or head and neck cancer.

About this clone: Its antigen is as yet unknown.

Study-level findings and limits: What antigens the expanded peripheral T cells recognized was never established. The CD4+ and CD8+ T cells in the blood had expanded clonally by week 6 at 0.1 to 3.0 mg/kg.

Assay used: immunoSEQ multiplex PCR; TCRdb lists only in-frame clones, some missing. The sample records 65,000 to 80,000 clones, around 89% being singletons. Sequencing was performed on CD4+ or CD8+ T cells sorted from blood, taken in a trial of the OX40 agonist ivuxolimab. The sequence came from an adult with an advanced solid tumor such as melanoma, head and neck, liver or kidney cancer.

This CDR3 reads CASSAGTTNTGELFF. DNA for the CDR3: TGTGCCAGCAGTGCCGGGACAACGAACACCGGGGAGCTGTTTTTT. J is TRBJ2-2 and V is TRBV5-5; D may be TRBD1 (6 bases). The CDR3 contains 15 residues. V dropped 5 bases and J dropped 0 bases, with 11 bases sitting between them. Germline CDR1 SGHKS, CDR2 YYEKEE (reference sequence).